This TCR beta chain originates from a study of graft-versus-host responses after intestinal transplantation (dated by TCRdb to the early 2020s). Study-level background: The transplants that recipients got were multivisceral, liver-intestinal, or isolated intestinal. A cohort of 24 intestinal transplant recipients, including one retransplant, was enrolled, and a few patients lacking pretransplant specimens were excluded. To identify alloreactive clones, pre-transplant mixed lymphocyte reaction products were sequenced and compared with unstimulated pre-transplant donor and recipient T cells. All recipients received anti-thymocyte globulin induction followed by maintenance tacrolimus and steroids for about three years. Rather than being sequenced by the commercial service, samples from a few later patients were sequenced in-house on an Illumina MiSeq and processed with MiXCR. After intestinal transplantation, graft-versus-host and host-versus-graft alloreactive T cell clones in the graft, circulation and bone marrow were tracked using bulk TCR-beta CDR3 sequencing. Donor T cell macrochimerism was defined as a peak of at least 4% donor T cells among recipient peripheral blood mononuclear cells.

Points the paper makes about the study in general: In patients with donor T cell macrochimerism, the allografts had high GvH to HvG T cell clonal ratios. GvH clones turned up in recipient bone marrow, with some appearing earlier in ileal mucosa or blood, a pattern consistent with an intestinal mucosal origin. Early after transplant, peak levels of circulating GvH clones were found to be associated with declines in HvG clones. The relatively low number and heterogeneity of intestinal transplant patients limited the conclusions.

Library preparation employed the immunoSEQ multiplex PCR assay. High-throughput TCR-beta CDR3 sequencing of genomic DNA from most patients was performed by Adaptive Biotechnologies. As for the authors' bioinformatics: TCR sequencing data for approximately 19 patients were retrieved from Adaptive's ImmunoSEQ software; a few other patients were processed with MiXCR and VDJtools. CDR3 nucleotide sequences shared between donor and recipient were removed because the origin of such sequences could not be assigned. At least 2-fold expansion over unstimulated cells and a minimum CFSE-low frequency of 0.002% (template counts) or 0.001% (read counts) were required for clones to be classified as alloreactive. Clones were considered mappable if detected in sequenced pre-transplant spleen, lymph node, or MLR CFSE-low populations of the donor or recipient. The cumulative frequency of alloreactive clones was calculated as a percentage of all sequences, weighted by copy number. Held by TCRdb, this immuneACCESS table contains in-frame sequences only and omits some clones. Under half of the omission traces to an unresolved V gene where checked; the cause of the rest is unknown. V, J and clone size were drawn from that table, and D and trimming were deduced from the DNA. The sample profile shows 55,000 to 70,000 clones; under 95% of them were found once. The ten largest clonotypes hold approximately 2.9% of the sample.

A single count supports this clone. This clone's antigen is unknown. No qualities accompany the bases; no much larger clone lies one base away. For this chain, trimming is 4 bases at the V end and 4 bases at the J end, and the number of junction bases without a gene match is 10. The CDR3 covers 16 residues, taking in both the cysteine and the phenylalanine. CDR3 DNA is the only sequence kept; it has 48 bases, read in frame from the first base. Per the germline V gene, SGHDN is the CDR1 and FVKESK is the CDR2. Blood samples were collected up to 4 times in the first month after transplant and then at least monthly when available.

This material consisted of PBMCs, taken roughly 120 days after intestinal transplantation. The chain joins TRBV14 to TRBJ2-7, with 10 bases in between that match TRBD1. The origin of this receptor is a human patient who received an intestinal transplant, so some T cells may come from the graft donor. DNA sequence: TGTGCCAGCAGCCCTCTCTCCCGGACAGGGGGATACGAGCAGTACTTC. It translates to CASSPLSRTGGYEQYF.